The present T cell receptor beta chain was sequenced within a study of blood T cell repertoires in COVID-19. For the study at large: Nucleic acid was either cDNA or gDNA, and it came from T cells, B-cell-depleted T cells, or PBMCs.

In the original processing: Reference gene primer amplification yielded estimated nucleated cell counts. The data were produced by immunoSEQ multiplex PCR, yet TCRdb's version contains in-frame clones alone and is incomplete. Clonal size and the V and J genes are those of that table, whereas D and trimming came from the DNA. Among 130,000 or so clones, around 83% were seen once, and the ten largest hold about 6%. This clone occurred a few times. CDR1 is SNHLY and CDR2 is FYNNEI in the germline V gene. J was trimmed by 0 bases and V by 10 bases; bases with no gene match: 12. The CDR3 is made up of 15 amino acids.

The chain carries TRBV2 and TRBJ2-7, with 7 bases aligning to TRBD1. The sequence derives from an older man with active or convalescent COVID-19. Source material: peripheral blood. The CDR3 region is CAITRPGTVSYEQYF. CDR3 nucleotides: TGTGCCATCACCCGACCCGGGACAGTCTCCTACGAGCAGTACTTC.